These 30 T cell receptor beta chains originate from one sample sequenced in a study of shared clonotypes between healthy human individuals. Only in-frame clones appear in the TCRdb table, and some are missing; sequencing was by immunoSEQ multiplex PCR. The top ten hold roughly 50% of the sample, which has over 75,000 clones, roughly three quarters seen once. The source material was memory CD8+ T cells sorted from blood. Documented subset: CD45RO+ cells pooled with CCR7-negative TemRA cells. These TCRs come from a man in his thirties or forties in good health.

V and J are TRBV28 and TRBJ1-2; D gene unclear. Germline CDR1 and CDR2: MDHEN and SYDVKM. Trimming left V 3 bases short and J 4 bases short, with 12 bases between. The CDR3 length is 14 residues. In DNA, the CDR3 is TGTGCCAGCAGTTTGATGTCACAGATCTATGGCTACACCTTC. Translation: CASSLMSQIYGYTF.

The genes are TRBV2 and TRBJ2-2, with D possibly matching TRBD1 (6 bases). Germline assignment: CDR1 SNHLY and CDR2 FYNNEI. The CDR3 is 14 residues long. Between the trimmed V and J ends, which lost 6 bases and 6 bases, there was a span of 14 bases. The CDR3 sequence is CASSYTGSSGELFF. CDR3 bases: TGTGCCAGCAGCTATACAGGGTCATCCGGGGAGCTGTTTTTT.

The chain carries TRBV5-1 and TRBJ1-4; a possible D gene is TRBD1 (5 bases). CDR1 and CDR2 (germline): SGHRS, YFSETQ. V shed 4 bases and J shed 8 bases, with 21 bases lying between them. The CDR3 consists of 16 residues. In nucleotides, the CDR3 is TGCGCCAGCAGCCCCCAAGACGCAGGGCTCGGAGAAAAACTGTTTTTT. The encoded protein is CASSPQDAGLGEKLFF.

The chain has TRBV4-1 and TRBJ2-5; TRBD2 agrees at 16 bases. The length of the CDR3 is 19 residues. V dropped 5 bases and J dropped 2; count of bases not matched to a gene: 11. CDR1 and CDR2 (germline): MGHRA, YSYEKL. The CDR3 region has the DNA TGCGCCAGCAGCTCCCCAGCGGGACTAGCGGGGGGGATTCAAGAGACCCAGTACTTC. It yields the protein CASSSPAGLAGGIQETQYF.

V usage is TRBV2 and J usage is TRBJ1-1; 7 bases are a match to TRBD1. Germline CDR1 is SNHLY and CDR2 is FYNNEI. J lost 8 bases, V lost 6 bases, and 9 bases had no gene match. This CDR3 region has 13 residues. The chain's CDR3 is CASSRTGGTEAFF. DNA for the CDR3: TGTGCCAGCAGCCGGACAGGCGGTACGGAAGCTTTCTTT. The whole variable domain, filled in from reference TRBV2 and TRBJ1-1, reads EPEVTQTPSHQVTQMGQEVILRCVPISNHLYFYWYRQILGQKVEFLVSFYNNEISEKSEIFDDQFSVERPDGSNFTLKIRSTKLEDSAMYFCASSRTGGTEAFFGQGTRLTVV.

The chain links TRBV19 to TRBJ2-7, with 15 positions matching TRBD2. This CDR3 is built from 17 residues. The ends lost 5 bases at V and 7 bases at J; junction bases unmatched: 12. Germline assignment: CDR1 LNHDA and CDR2 SQIVND (reference sequence). CDR3 in amino acids: CASSAGTSGRTSEEQYF. CDR3 DNA sequence: TGTGCCAGTAGTGCCGGGACTAGCGGGAGGACATCTGAAGAGCAGTACTTC.

This chain links TRBV6-5 with TRBJ2-7; 7 bases are shared with TRBD2. CDR1 is MNHEY and CDR2 is SVGAGI in the germline V gene. After removal of 8 bases from V and 4 bases from J, the junction contained 5 bases not matched to a gene. The CDR3 has 12 residues. Here the CDR3 DNA reads TGTGCCAGCCGGACTAGTTCTTACGAGCAGTACTTC. Its protein product is CASRTSSYEQYF.

The rearrangement uses TRBV6-1 and TRBJ1-5, with TRBD1 identical over 8 bases. After removal of 3 bases from V and 2 bases from J, the junction contained 3 bases not matched to a gene. In germline, CDR1 is MNHNS, CDR2 SASEGT. This CDR3 comprises 15 residues. The CDR3 bases are TGTGCCAGCAGTGACCAGACAGGGGGCAATCAGCCCCAGCATTTT. Translated: CASSDQTGGNQPQHF.

This sequence joins TRBV5-6 and TRBJ2-4, with 7 bases lining up with TRBD1. The ends lost 0 bases at V and 6 bases at J; junction bases unmatched: 6. CDR1 and CDR2 from the germline V gene are SGHDT and YYEEEE. CDR3 length: 15 residues. The CDR3 spells CASSLGQGTLNIQYF. CDR3 sequence (DNA): TGTGCCAGCAGCTTGGGACAGGGTACCCTAAACATTCAGTACTTC.

This clone was detected once. The chain carries TRBV7-3 and TRBJ2-2, with 14 bases matching TRBD2. Per germline, CDR1 SGHTA and CDR2 FQGTGA. The CDR3 extends over 19 amino acids. After removal of 1 base from V and 7 bases from J, the junction contained 11 bases not matched to a gene. CDR3 DNA sequence: TGTGCCAGCAGCTTAATCCCGGGACTAGCGGGAGTTGTTCGCGGGGAGCTGTTTTTT. Residues: CASSLIPGLAGVVRGELFF.

This clone was counted between two and nine times. This CDR3 is also generated by other DNA sequences in the sample. The rearrangement uses TRBV5-1 and TRBJ2-3, with TRBD2 matching 11 bases. V trimming: 5 bases; J trimming: 3 bases; junction bases outside the gene matches: 5. CDR1 is SGHRS, CDR2 YFSETQ, per germline. This CDR3 is built from 15 residues. CDR3 sequence: CASRRTSGSTDTQYF. The CDR3 nucleotides read TGCGCCAGCAGACGGACTAGCGGGTCGACAGATACGCAGTATTTT.

This sequence joins TRBV7-9 and TRBJ2-5; D unresolved. Germline CDR1 reads SEHNR; CDR2 reads FQNEAQ (reference sequence). This CDR3 contains 12 residues. V dropped 5 bases and J dropped 5 bases, with 9 bases sitting between them. The CDR3 reads CASSPGLETQYF. CDR3 sequence (DNA): TGTGCCAGCAGCCCTGGGCTGGAGACCCAGTACTTC. Looking up the rest from reference TRBV7-9 and TRBJ2-5 gives the full variable domain: DTGVSQNPRHKITKRGQNVTFRCDPISEHNRLYWYRQTLGQGPEFLTYFQNEAQLEKSRLLSDRFSAERPKGSFSTLEIQRTEQGDSAMYLCASSPGLETQYFGPGTRLLVL.

The CDR3 DNA reads TGTGCCAGCAACAGAAGCAATCAGCCCCAGCATTTT. It encodes CASNRSNQPQHF. V and J are TRBV28 and TRBJ1-5; D is uncertain. V lost 7 bases to trimming and J lost 1 base, with 5 bases between them. This CDR3 has 12 amino acids. Germline V CDR1 and CDR2: MDHEN, SYDVKM.

The chain joins TRBV7-2 to TRBJ2-2, with 9 bases matching TRBD2. The V and J ends lost 1 base and 7 bases, in that order; junction bases with no gene match: 16. From germline, CDR1 is SGHTA and CDR2 FQGNSA. CDR3 length: 19 residues. The CDR3 DNA follows: TGTGCCAGCAGCTTAGTTTTTGGATCCGGGACTAGCATTAACGGGGAGCTGTTTTTT. Translation: CASSLVFGSGTSINGELFF.

CDR3 amino acids: CASSAGRGRYTDTQYF. The CDR3 DNA follows: TGTGCCAGCAGCGCCGGGCGGGGGAGGTACACAGATACGCAGTATTTT. This rearrangement joins TRBV9 to TRBJ2-3, with 7 bases identical to TRBD2. Unmatched junction bases numbered 9, after V lost 3 bases and J lost 2 bases. CDR3 length: 16 residues. Per germline, CDR1 SGDLS and CDR2 YYNGEE.

The chain recombines TRBV6-1 with TRBJ2-7; 10 positions agree with TRBD2. This CDR3 is 14 amino acids long. From germline, CDR1 is MNHNS and CDR2 SASEGT. V gave up 6 bases and J gave up 8 bases; unmatched junction bases: 10. The CDR3 here is CASRSGTSDTQQYF. The CDR3 nucleotides read TGTGCCAGCAGGTCCGGGACTAGCGATACCCAGCAGTACTTC.

The chain recombines TRBV2 with TRBJ1-1; maybe TRBD1 (5 bases). Germline loops: CDR1 SNHLY, CDR2 FYNNEI. The CDR3 runs to 16 residues. V was clipped by 3 bases and J by 5 bases, with 19 bases between them. This CDR3 is CASSDRSGTLNTEAFF. In nucleotides, the CDR3 is TGTGCCAGCAGTGACCGTTCCGGGACCCTTAATACTGAAGCTTTCTTT.

The chain employs TRBV27 and TRBJ2-4; TRBD2 matches 13 bases. Germline V CDR1 and CDR2: MNHEY, SMNVEV (reference sequence). J was trimmed by 6 bases and V by 5 bases; bases with no gene match: 13. The CDR3 totals 18 residues. The CDR3, as DNA: TGTGCCAGCAGTCTGCGAATCCCGGGACTAGCGGGGCCAAACATTCAGTACTTC. Its protein is CASSLRIPGLAGPNIQYF.

The chain employs TRBV29-1 and TRBJ2-3, with D possibly being TRBD2 (7 bases). V was shortened by 5 bases and J by 1 base, with 19 bases between the two germline ends. Looked up from germline, CDR1 is SQVTM and CDR2 is ANQGSEA. There are 16 residues in the CDR3. The CDR3, as DNA: TGCAGCGTTTCGTGGGGGGGCGGATCAGGCACAGATACGCAGTATTTT. The encoded protein is CSVSWGGGSGTDTQYF.

V usage is TRBV7-9 and J usage is TRBJ2-1; D is ambiguous. The CDR3 has 10 amino acids. Germline values: CDR1 SEHNR, CDR2 FQNEAQ (reference sequence). The V end was cut by 3 bases, the J end by 15 bases, with 9 bases between. The CDR3 bases are TGTGCCAGCAGCTTTTTACTGGGGTTCTTC. It codes for CASSFLLGFF.

V usage is TRBV10-2 and J usage is TRBJ2-7; D unclear. V was shortened by 6 bases and J by 4 bases, with 10 bases between the two germline ends. The CDR3 is 12 residues long. Germline values: CDR1 WSHSY, CDR2 SAAADI. CDR3 in amino acids: CASSAPYYEQYF. DNA for the CDR3: TGCGCCAGCAGCGCCCCGTATTACGAGCAGTACTTC.

The sample holds a few counts of this clone. The genes are TRBV6-4 and TRBJ2-3; TRBD1 matches at 9 bases. The V segment lost 4 bases and the J segment 3 bases; nucleotides outside the gene matches: 5. Per the germline V gene, CDR1 is MRHNA and CDR2 is SNTAGT. This CDR3 has 15 amino acids. DNA for the CDR3: TGTGCCAGCAGTGCCCGGGACAGGGCAACAGATACGCAGTATTTT. Its protein is CASSARDRATDTQYF.

In DNA, the CDR3 is TGCGCCAGCAGCCAAGTCCCGGCGAGCCCTATCCACGAGCAGTACTTC. Amino acids: CASSQVPASPIHEQYF. The gene calls are TRBV4-1 and TRBJ2-7; D is ambiguous. The CDR3 length is 16 residues. Germline assignment: CDR1 MGHRA and CDR2 YSYEKL. The ends were cut back, 1 base at V and 5 bases at J, with 18 bases in the middle.

The chain carries TRBV6-5 and TRBJ2-3, with 12 bases that match TRBD2. This CDR3 contains 14 residues. Germline CDR1 reads MNHEY; CDR2 reads SVGAGI. Trimming removed 5 bases from V and 6 bases from J; junction bases left unmatched: 3. This chain's CDR3 is CASSETSGRDTQYF. Written as DNA, the CDR3 is TGTGCCAGCAGTGAAACTAGCGGGAGGGATACGCAGTATTTT.

The genes are TRBV21-1 and TRBJ2-7. TRBV21-1 represents a pseudogene. CDR3 length equals 14 residues. The CDR3 loop is CASNPLLRSDEQYF. The CDR3 DNA follows: TGTGCCAGCAATCCCCTGCTTAGGTCGGACGAGCAGTACTTC.

The chain has TRBV14 and TRBJ2-2, with D maybe TRBD1 (5 bases). Trimming took off 1 base at V and 6 bases at J, with 12 bases between the two ends. The germline CDR1 and CDR2 sequences are SGHDN and FVKESK. CDR3 length: 15 amino acids. CDR3 nucleotides: TGTGCCAGCAGCCAAGCCAGGGCGTTCGCCGGGGAGCTGTTTTTT. It yields the protein CASSQARAFAGELFF.

The chain combines TRBV5-1 with TRBJ2-6, with D unclear. CDR1 is SGHRS and CDR2 is YFSETQ in the germline V gene. V gave up 0 bases and J gave up 3 bases, with 13 bases separating them. The CDR3 is 17 amino acids. CDR3 amino acids: CASSLDSRVSGANVLTF. CDR3 nucleotides: TGCGCCAGCAGCTTGGATTCCAGAGTCAGTGGGGCCAACGTCCTGACTTTC.

V is TRBV7-9 and J is TRBJ1-3; TRBD1 matches 9 bases. Germline V CDR1 and CDR2: SEHNR, FQNEAQ (reference sequence). This CDR3 is 12 amino acids long. J lost 11 bases, V lost 4 bases, and 3 bases had no gene match. The DNA of the CDR3 is TGTGCCAGCAGCTCACAGGGGGCCTCCATATATTTT. This gives the protein CASSSQGASIYF.

CDR3 loop: CASSPTPRGAQYF. Here the CDR3 DNA reads TGTGCCAGCAGCCCGACCCCTCGGGGAGCGCAGTATTTT. V usage is TRBV7-7 and J usage is TRBJ2-3; a possible D gene is TRBD2 (5 bases). Germline lookup yields CDR1 SSHAT and CDR2 FNYEAQ (reference sequence). V was shortened by 5 bases and J by 10 bases, with 16 bases between the two germline ends. The CDR3 loop spans 13 amino acids.

This clone was detected only a few times. The chain joins TRBV19 to TRBJ1-3; perhaps TRBD1 as D (5 bases). In germline, CDR1 is LNHDA, CDR2 SQIVND (reference sequence). V was pared by 4 bases and J by 9 bases, with 22 bases between. There are 16 residues in the CDR3. The CDR3 nucleotides are TGTGCCAGTAGTAACCCCTCCGCGGGGCCGCTGACCACCATATATTTT. It is translated as CASSNPSAGPLTTIYF.